The rows below give T cell receptor beta chains drawn from one sample of a study of cytomegalovirus exposure and HLA in healthy donors. Profiled with immunoSEQ multiplex PCR; TCRdb holds only in-frame clones, not every one. Among roughly 200,000 clones, about 80% were seen once, and the ten largest hold 2.5% to 3%. Specimen: PBMCs. The receptors here all came from a woman in her late teens or twenties in good health and CMV-seropositive. Both conserved end residues are part of each CDR3. The D gene is left open where the match is weak. Size tells how often a clone was seen (once, few, many) or the class of an expanded clone, and some rows leave it out.

D: -; size: -; V: TRBV10-2; J: TRBJ1-6; CDR3: CASSDRSSNSPLHF; DNA: TGCGCCAGCAGCGACAGATCTTCCAATTCACCCCTCCACTTT
D: -; size: -; V: TRBV7-9; J: TRBJ2-5; CDR3: CASSPQGIKETQYF; DNA: TGTGCCAGCAGCCCCCAGGGTATCAAAGAGACCCAGTACTTC
D: -; size: -; V: TRBV27; J: TRBJ2-7; CDR3: CASRQGYEQYF; DNA: TGTGCCAGCAGACAGGGCTACGAGCAGTACTTC
D: -; size: -; V: TRBV29-1; J: TRBJ2-1; CDR3: CSVPFPRQQFF; DNA: TGCAGCGTTCCTTTCCCGCGTCAGCAGTTCTTC
D: TRBD1; size: -; V: TRBV7-9; J: TRBJ2-7; CDR3: CASSPDRDSFYEQYF; DNA: TGTGCCAGCAGCCCCGACCGGGACAGTTTCTACGAGCAGTACTTC
D: TRBD2; size: -; V: TRBV27; J: TRBJ2-5; CDR3: CASSLDPSGGPRKYF; DNA: TGTGCCAGCAGTTTAGACCCTAGCGGGGGACCCAGGAAGTACTTC
D: -; size: once; V: TRBV18; J: TRBJ2-3; CDR3: CASSATSTDTQYF; DNA: TGTGCCAGCTCCGCAACTAGCACAGATACGCAGTATTTT
D: TRBD1; size: -; V: TRBV13; J: TRBJ1-4; CDR3: CASSAARDRGEKLFF; DNA: TGTGCCAGCAGCGCGGCCCGGGACAGGGGTGAAAAACTGTTTTTT
D: TRBD2; size: -; V: TRBV19; J: TRBJ2-5; CDR3: CASSGERGALRETQYF; DNA: TGTGCCAGTAGTGGAGAGCGGGGGGCTCTCCGGGAGACCCAGTACTTC
D: -; size: -; V: TRBV6-5; J: TRBJ1-2; CDR3: CASRSTGTPYGYTF; DNA: TGTGCCAGCAGATCTACCGGGACACCCTATGGCTACACCTTC
D: TRBD1; size: few; V: TRBV15; J: TRBJ2-3; CDR3: CATSSAPGQGPDTQYF; DNA: TGTGCCACCAGCAGTGCTCCGGGACAGGGACCAGATACGCAGTATTTT
D: -; size: -; V: TRBV10-2; J: TRBJ2-6; CDR3: CASSLAAGANVLTF; DNA: TGCGCCAGCAGCCTCGCGGCTGGGGCCAACGTCCTGACTTTC
D: -; size: -; V: TRBV21-1; J: TRBJ2-1; CDR3: CASSKVAGGRNEQFF; DNA: TGTGCCAGCAGCAAAGTGGCGGGGGGGCGTAATGAGCAGTTCTTC
D: -; size: -; V: TRBV4-2; J: TRBJ1-2; CDR3: CASSQDLRTGRISYGYTF; DNA: TGTGCCAGCAGCCAAGATCTTCGAACAGGCCGAATCTCTTATGGCTACACCTTC
D: TRBD1; size: -; V: TRBV19; J: TRBJ1-2; CDR3: CASVQGNYGYTF; DNA: TGTGCCAGTGTACAGGGGAACTATGGCTACACCTTC
D: -; size: -; V: TRBV7-3; J: TRBJ1-1; CDR3: CASSATGKMNTEAFF; DNA: TGTGCCAGCAGCGCGACCGGGAAGATGAACACTGAAGCTTTCTTT
D: -; size: -; V: TRBV7-6; J: TRBJ2-1; CDR3: CASSLLLGANYNEQFF; DNA: TGTGCCAGCAGCCTTCTCTTGGGGGCCAACTACAATGAGCAGTTCTTC
D: -; size: -; V: TRBV7-2; J: TRBJ2-7; CDR3: CASSPTTRYEQYF; DNA: TGTGCCAGCAGTCCAACTACGCGCTACGAGCAGTACTTC
D: -; size: -; V: TRBV4-1; J: TRBJ1-2; CDR3: CASSQMAPVYGYTF; DNA: TGCGCCAGCAGCCAAATGGCCCCTGTTTATGGCTACACCTTC
D: -; size: once; V: TRBV4-1; J: TRBJ2-7; CDR3: CASSQVIAPTYEQYF; DNA: TGCGCCAGCAGCCAAGTGATAGCACCAACCTACGAGCAGTACTTC
D: TRBD2; size: -; V: TRBV2; J: TRBJ2-5; CDR3: CASSEGSGGQGETQYF; DNA: TGTGCCAGCAGTGAGGGTAGCGGGGGGCAGGGGGAGACCCAGTACTTC
D: TRBD1; size: -; V: TRBV6-1; J: TRBJ1-2; CDR3: CASSGQGNYGYTF; DNA: TGTGCCAGCAGTGGACAGGGGAACTATGGCTACACCTTC
D: TRBD1; size: -; V: TRBV7-9; J: TRBJ1-2; CDR3: CASSLGQGNGYTF; DNA: TGTGCCAGCAGCCTGGGACAGGGAAATGGCTACACCTTC
D: -; size: -; V: TRBV11-2; J: TRBJ2-5; CDR3: CASGPGGETQYF; DNA: TGTGCCAGCGGACCCGGCGGGGAGACCCAGTACTTC
D: TRBD1; size: -; V: TRBV27; J: TRBJ2-3; CDR3: CASTQRRGVGQAVLTQYF; DNA: TGTGCCAGCACCCAAAGGAGGGGAGTGGGACAGGCTGTTCTTACGCAGTATTTT
D: TRBD1; size: -; V: TRBV7-6; J: TRBJ1-1; CDR3: CASSHRGDTEAFF; DNA: TGTGCCAGCAGCCACAGGGGTGACACTGAAGCTTTCTTT
D: -; size: -; V: TRBV7-9; J: TRBJ2-1; CDR3: CASSSDNEQFF; DNA: TGTGCCAGCAGCTCTGACAATGAGCAGTTCTTC
D: TRBD1; size: -; V: TRBV2; J: TRBJ1-5; CDR3: CASGKNRGDQPQHF; DNA: TGTGCCAGCGGGAAAAACAGGGGAGATCAGCCCCAGCATTTT
D: TRBD2; size: -; V: TRBV5-1; J: TRBJ2-4; CDR3: CASSPPGLAGRLAKNIQYF; DNA: TGCGCCAGCAGCCCACCGGGACTAGCGGGGCGCCTAGCCAAAAACATTCAGTACTTC
D: -; size: once; V: TRBV4-2; J: TRBJ1-6; CDR3: CASSQERDPRNSPLHF; DNA: TGTGCCAGCAGCCAAGAGCGGGACCCCAGAAATTCACCCCTCCACTTT
D: -; size: few; V: TRBV7-6; J: TRBJ2-7; CDR3: CASSLSTSYEQYF; DNA: TGTGCCAGCAGCTTATCCACCAGCTACGAGCAGTACTTC
D: -; size: -; V: TRBV7-6; J: TRBJ2-1; CDR3: CASSLEDSNEQFF; DNA: TGTGCCAGCAGCTTAGAGGACAGCAATGAGCAGTTCTTC
D: -; size: -; V: TRBV5-6; J: TRBJ1-6; CDR3: CASSSAGVSPLHF; DNA: TGTGCCAGCAGCTCGGCAGGGGTATCACCTCTCCACTTT
D: TRBD2; size: -; V: TRBV27; J: TRBJ2-5; CDR3: CASSLLYRGGQETQYF; DNA: TGTGCCAGCAGTTTATTATACCGGGGGGGACAAGAGACCCAGTACTTC
D: -; size: -; V: TRBV5-4; J: TRBJ1-5; CDR3: CASSLEGKDQPQHF; DNA: TGTGCCAGCAGCTTGGAGGGGAAAGATCAGCCCCAGCATTTT
D: -; size: -; V: TRBV7-7; J: TRBJ1-1; CDR3: CASSLYKNTEAFF; DNA: TGTGCCAGCAGCTTGTACAAGAACACTGAAGCTTTCTTT
D: -; size: -; V: TRBV5-1; J: TRBJ2-7; CDR3: CASSLRGQEQYF; DNA: TGCGCCAGCAGCTTGCGTGGTCAGGAGCAGTACTTC
D: -; size: few; V: TRBV14; J: TRBJ2-1; CDR3: CASRRTDSSYNEQFF; DNA: TGTGCCAGCAGGCGGACAGACAGCTCCTACAATGAGCAGTTCTTC
D: -; size: once; V: TRBV18; J: TRBJ2-7; CDR3: CASSPPGKGGYEQYF; DNA: TGTGCCAGCTCACCACCGGGTAAAGGGGGATACGAGCAGTACTTC
D: TRBD2; size: -; V: TRBV6-1; J: TRBJ2-1; CDR3: CASRGLARFYEQFF; DNA: TGTGCCAGCAGAGGACTAGCACGGTTTTATGAGCAGTTCTTC